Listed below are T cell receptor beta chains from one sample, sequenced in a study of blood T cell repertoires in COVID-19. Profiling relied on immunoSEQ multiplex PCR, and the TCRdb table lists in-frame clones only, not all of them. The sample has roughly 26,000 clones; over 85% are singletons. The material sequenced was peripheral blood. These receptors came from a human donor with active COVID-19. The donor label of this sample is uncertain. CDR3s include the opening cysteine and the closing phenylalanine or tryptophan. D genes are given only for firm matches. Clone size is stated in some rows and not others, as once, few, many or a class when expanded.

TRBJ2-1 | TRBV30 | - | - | CAWSIGGSYNEQFF | TGTGCCTGGAGTATCGGGGGCTCCTACAATGAGCAGTTCTTC
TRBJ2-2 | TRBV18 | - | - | CASSPAAKGGLTGELFF | TGTGCCAGCTCACCAGCGGCGAAGGGGGGGCTCACCGGGGAGCTGTTTTTT
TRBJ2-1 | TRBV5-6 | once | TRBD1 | CASSLTGGIDEQFF | TGTGCCAGCAGCCTGACAGGGGGCATCGATGAGCAGTTCTTC
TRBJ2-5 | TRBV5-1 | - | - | CASSLDSQETQYF | TGCGCCAGCAGCTTGGACAGCCAAGAGACCCAGTACTTC
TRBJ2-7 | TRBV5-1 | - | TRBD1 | CASSPGQGFYEQYF | TGCGCCAGCAGCCCGGGACAGGGTTTCTACGAGCAGTACTTC
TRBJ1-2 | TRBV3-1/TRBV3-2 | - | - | CASGSRASNYGYTF | TGTGCCAGCGGTTCCCGCGCGTCTAACTATGGCTACACCTTC
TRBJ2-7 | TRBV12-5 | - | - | CASGSPGSYEQYF | TGTGCTAGTGGTTCCCCTGGCAGCTACGAGCAGTACTTC
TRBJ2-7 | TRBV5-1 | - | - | CASSSDGGRGEQYF | TGCGCCAGCAGCTCGGACGGCGGCCGGGGCGAGCAGTACTTC
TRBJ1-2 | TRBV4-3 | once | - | CASSQDPEDGYTF | TGCGCCAGCAGCCAAGACCCGGAGGATGGCTACACCTTC
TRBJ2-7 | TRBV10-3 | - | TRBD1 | CAITPRDRGVEQYF | TGTGCCATAACACCCCGGGACAGGGGCGTCGAGCAGTACTTC
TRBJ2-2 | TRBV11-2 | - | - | CASSLEGSGELFF | TGTGCCAGCAGCTTAGAGGGCTCCGGGGAGCTGTTTTTT
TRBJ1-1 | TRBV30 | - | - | CAWSVGGNTEAFF | TGTGCCTGGAGTGTGGGAGGGAACACTGAAGCTTTCTTT
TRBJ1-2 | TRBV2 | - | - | CASSGLPGGGYTF | TGTGCCAGCAGTGGTCTCCCGGGTGGTGGCTACACCTTC
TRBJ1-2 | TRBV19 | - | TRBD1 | CASSAKQGAFRYGYTF | TGTGCCAGTAGTGCGAAACAGGGGGCCTTTAGGTATGGCTACACCTTC
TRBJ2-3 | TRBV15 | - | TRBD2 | CATDSGGITDTQYF | TGTGCCACCGATAGCGGGGGGATCACAGATACGCAGTATTTT
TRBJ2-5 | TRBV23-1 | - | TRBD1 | CASSLTDREQETQYF | TGCGCCAGCAGTCTAACGGACAGGGAACAAGAGACCCAGTACTTC
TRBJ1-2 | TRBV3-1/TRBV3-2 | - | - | CASSQDRGSAGYTF | TGTGCCAGCAGCCAAGATCGGGGGTCCGCCGGCTACACCTTC
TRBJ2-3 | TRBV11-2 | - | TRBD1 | CASRLGTGYTDTQYF | TGTGCCAGCAGATTAGGGACAGGTTATACAGATACGCAGTATTTT
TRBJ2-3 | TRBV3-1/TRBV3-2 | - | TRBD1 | CASSEGAVTQYF | TGTGCCAGCAGCGAGGGGGCGGTTACGCAGTATTTT
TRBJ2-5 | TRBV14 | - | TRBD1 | CASSQDKGQASPDYF | TGTGCCAGCAGCCAAGATAAGGGACAGGCCTCGCCCGATTACTTC
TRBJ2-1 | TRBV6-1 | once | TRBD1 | CASSEVVGQGVKQFF | TGTGCCAGCAGTGAAGTGGTTGGACAGGGGGTTAAACAGTTCTTC
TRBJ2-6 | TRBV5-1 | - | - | CASSLSGAGANVLTF | TGCGCCAGCAGCTTGTCGGGGGCTGGGGCCAACGTCCTGACTTTC
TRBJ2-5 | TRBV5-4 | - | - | CASSSPTGKETQYF | TGTGCCAGCAGCTCCCCAACAGGGAAAGAGACCCAGTACTTC
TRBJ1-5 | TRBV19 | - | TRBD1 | CASSGTGAGNQPQHF | TGTGCCAGTAGCGGGACAGGGGCCGGCAATCAGCCCCAGCATTTT
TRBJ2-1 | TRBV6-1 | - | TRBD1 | CASSESLTGDEQFF | TGTGCCAGCAGTGAAAGCCTGACAGGGGATGAGCAGTTCTTC